The 20 T cell receptor beta chains in this list originate from one sample, sequenced in a study of T-cell reconstitution after alpha-beta-depleted transplantation in children. As it was prepared, the TCRbeta library received unique molecular identifiers. TCRdb processed the PCR reads anew with MiXCR; each CDR3 protein has one entry. The data hold about 980,000 distinct CDR3 sequences, with 25% to 35% observed a single time. Specimen: PBMCs, mostly from graft donor cells, collected 360 days after TCRalphabeta/CD19-depleted stem cell transplant. The receptors here all came from a boy under two years old who had a stem cell transplant for SCID, so the T cells may come from the graft donor.

This clonotype has only a few counts. The CDR3 region is CASSSGLWPQHF. CDR3 sequence (DNA): TGTGCCAGCAGCTCGGGGCTCTGGCCCCAGCATTTT. The genes are TRBV9 and TRBJ1-5, with D possibly matching TRBD1 (5 bases). The CDR3 is made up of 12 amino acids. Trimming pared 4 bases from V and 9 bases from J, leaving 11 bases between. Germline V gene data show CDR1 as SGDLS and CDR2 as YYNGEE. Looking up the rest from reference TRBV9 and TRBJ1-5 gives the full variable domain: DSGVTQTPKHLITATGQRVTLRCSPRSGDLSVYWYQQSLDQGLQFLIQYYNGEERAKGNILERFSAQQFPDLHSELNLSSLELGDSALYFCASSSGLWPQHFGDGTRLSIL.

The rearrangement joins TRBV29-1 to TRBJ2-2; 7 bases match TRBD2. With 5 bases clipped from V and 4 bases from J, the junction kept 4 bases outside the gene matches. CDR1 and CDR2 (germline): SQVTM, ANQGSEA. The CDR3 sequence is 13 residues long. CDR3 sequence: CSVPSGGTGELFF. CDR3 coding DNA: TGCAGCGTTCCCTCGGGAGGCACCGGGGAGCTGTTTTTT.

The chain is built from TRBV12-3 or TRBV12-4 and TRBJ1-1; D gene uncertain. The CDR3 spans 13 residues. V dropped 6 bases and J dropped 1 base, with 9 bases sitting between them. The DNA for the CDR3 is TGTGCCAGCAGGAGAGTCGCGAACACTGAAGCTTTCTTT. It encodes CASRRVANTEAFF.

This clonotype has a handful of counts. The genes are TRBV6-2 or TRBV6-3 and TRBJ2-1, with 9 nucleotides matching TRBD1. The CDR3 has 16 amino acids. The ends lost 4 bases at V and 8 bases at J; junction bases unmatched: 12. The germline CDR1 and CDR2 sequences are MNHEY and SVGEGT. The CDR3 DNA follows: TGTGCCAGCAGTTCCGCGACCGGGACAGGGTTCCATGAGCAGTTCTTC. Its translation is CASSSATGTGFHEQFF.

This clonotype was picked up a small number of times. V usage is TRBV5-1 and J usage is TRBJ1-4, with no clear D. From germline, CDR1 is SGHRS and CDR2 YFSETQ. This CDR3 spans 16 amino acids. V was clipped by 4 bases and J by 0 bases, with 13 bases between them. The CDR3 protein is CASSLGTLSTNEKLFF. For the CDR3, the DNA is TGCGCCAGCAGCCTTGGAACCCTTTCAACTAATGAAAAACTGTTTTTT.

The genes are TRBV4-1 and TRBJ2-7; TRBD1 is a possible D gene (6 bases). V was clipped by 3 bases and J by 1 base, with 13 bases between them. The V gene's germline CDR1 is MGHRA and CDR2 YSYEKL. The CDR3 extends over 15 amino acids. CDR3 coding DNA: TGCGCCAGCAGCCATCTCCCGACAGGTTCCTACGAGCAGTACTTC. Translating gives CASSHLPTGSYEQYF.

The CDR3 region has the DNA TGTGCCAGCAGCGTAGGAGGGGGCTACCTAACCAACTATGGCTACACCTTC. Translating gives CASSVGGGYLTNYGYTF. The V call is TRBV9, the J call TRBJ1-2; 7 nucleotides align to TRBD1. V gave up 0 bases and J gave up 2 bases; unmatched junction bases: 10. This CDR3 has 17 amino acids. Looked up from germline, CDR1 is SGDLS and CDR2 is YYNGEE.

The chain joins TRBV30 to TRBJ2-1; D is undetermined. The germline V and J ends were trimmed by 0 bases and 7 bases, with 19 bases remaining between them. The CDR3 spans 16 residues. Germline loops: CDR1 GTSNPN, CDR2 SVGIG (reference sequence). For the CDR3, the DNA is TGTGCCTGGAGTGTACGCCACTCACCTATGGGGAATGAGCAGTTCTTC. Encoded protein: CAWSVRHSPMGNEQFF.

The rearrangement links TRBV5-1 to TRBJ1-3; 7 bases agree with TRBD1. Germline lookup yields CDR1 SGHRS and CDR2 YFSETQ. This CDR3 region has 13 residues. V gave up 8 bases and J gave up 0 bases; unmatched junction bases: 2. The CDR3 region has the DNA TGCGCCAGTCGGACAGGCTCTGGAAACACCATATATTTT. Amino acid sequence: CASRTGSGNTIYF.

The rearrangement joins TRBV9 to TRBJ2-2; 9 bases are shared with TRBD1. With V trimmed by 4 bases and J by 6 bases, 19 bases remained unmatched. The CDR3 loop spans 19 amino acids. Germline V gene sequence: CDR1 SGDLS, CDR2 YYNGEE. For the CDR3, the DNA is TGTGCCAGCAGCCCTAGAGTAGGGGGCGGACAGGGGCGCGCCGGGGAGCTGTTTTTT. It specifies CASSPRVGGGQGRAGELFF.

The rearrangement uses TRBV20-1 and TRBJ1-1, with a tentative D call TRBD1 (5 bases). V lost 0 bases and J 4 bases, leaving 12 bases between the germline ends. This CDR3 comprises 14 residues. Germline CDR1 is DFQATT and CDR2 is SNEGSKA (reference sequence). The CDR3, as DNA: TGCAGTGCTAGAGATATGGGGGTGACCACTGAAGCTTTCTTT. Its translation: CSARDMGVTTEAFF.

V usage is TRBV18 and J usage is TRBJ1-1; D not certain. The CDR3 has 17 residues. The V and J ends lost 1 base and 1 base respectively, with 16 bases between them. Germline V gives CDR1 KGHSH, CDR2 LQKENI. CDR3 residues: CASSPLPGGPGNTEAFF. In nucleotides, the CDR3 is TGTGCCAGCTCACCACTCCCAGGTGGGCCTGGGAACACTGAAGCTTTCTTT. The whole variable domain, filled in from reference TRBV18 and TRBJ1-1, reads NAGVMQNPRHLVRRRGQEARLRCSPMKGHSHVYWYRQLPEEGLKFMVYLQKENIIDESGMPKERFSAEFPKEGPSILRIQQVVRGDSAAYFCASSPLPGGPGNTEAFFGQGTRLTVV.

This chain joins TRBV20-1 and TRBJ2-1; D may correspond to TRBD1 or TRBD2 (5 bases each). The CDR3 extends over 14 amino acids. V was shortened by 5 bases and J by 3 bases, with 14 bases between the two germline ends. In germline, CDR1 is DFQATT, CDR2 SNEGSKA (reference sequence). The CDR3 protein is CSAGPREYYNEQFF. CDR3 bases: TGCAGTGCTGGGCCCAGGGAGTACTACAATGAGCAGTTCTTC.

This clonotype was counted a few times. This rearrangement joins TRBV7-2 to TRBJ2-7, with D unresolved. V was pared by 2 bases and J by 6 bases, with 8 bases between. Per germline, CDR1 SGHTA and CDR2 FQGNSA. This CDR3 region has 12 residues. The CDR3 is CASSLSYLEQYF. Written as DNA, the CDR3 is TGTGCCAGCAGCTTAAGCTATCTCGAGCAGTACTTC.

V and J are TRBV9 and TRBJ1-2; D is possibly TRBD1 (6 bases). In germline, CDR1 is SGDLS, CDR2 YYNGEE. The V end lost 5 bases, the J end lost 6 bases, and 17 bases lay between the germline ends. The CDR3 runs to 14 residues. CDR3 DNA sequence: TGTGCCAGCAGGGCACAGGGAATTAGCGATGGCTACACCTTC. Translating gives CASRAQGISDGYTF.

This clonotype was picked up a small number of times. The rearrangement joins TRBV25-1 to TRBJ2-1; TRBD1 matches 8 bases. This CDR3 is built from 13 residues. After removal of 5 bases from V and 13 bases from J, the junction contained 10 bases not matched to a gene. Germline-derived CDR1 and CDR2 are MGHDK and SYGVNS. CDR3: CASSSPGQGKQFF. CDR3 nucleotide sequence: TGTGCCAGCAGTTCACCCGGACAGGGAAAACAGTTCTTC.

This clonotype has only a few counts. The V call is TRBV4-2, the J call TRBJ2-5; either TRBD1 or TRBD2 may supply D (5 bases each). The V gene's germline CDR1 is LGHNA and CDR2 YNFKEQ. V was clipped by 2 bases and J by 1 base, with 14 bases between them. The CDR3 contains 16 residues. CDR3 DNA sequence: TGTGCCAGCAGCCAATTTGGGGGAGACAGCCAAGAGACCCAGTACTTC. It codes for CASSQFGGDSQETQYF.

This clonotype has just a few counts. This chain joins TRBV7-2 and TRBJ2-7, with D tentatively TRBD1 or TRBD2 (5 bases each). This CDR3 comprises 17 residues. Trimming stripped 0 bases from V and 6 bases from J, with 21 bases between. Germline V gives CDR1 SGHTA, CDR2 FQGNSA. CDR3 sequence (DNA): TGTGCCAGCAGCTTAGCCGGAGTCAGTCTAGCCGGGGCCGAGCAGTACTTC. This encodes CASSLAGVSLAGAEQYF.

The chain recombines TRBV5-5 with TRBJ2-2, with D tentatively TRBD1 or TRBD2 (5 bases each). The V and J ends lost 5 bases and 4 bases respectively, with 15 bases between them. Germline V gene sequence: CDR1 SGHKS, CDR2 YYEKEE (reference sequence). The CDR3 runs 15 residues. The CDR3 DNA reads as TGTGCCAGCAGGATAACCGGGACCTCCACCGGGGAGCTGTTTTTT. It specifies CASRITGTSTGELFF.

This chain connects TRBV6-1 to TRBJ2-5, with 9 bases identical to TRBD1. V gave up 7 bases and J gave up 3 bases; unmatched junction bases: 9. In germline, CDR1 is MNHNS, CDR2 SASEGT. CDR3 length: 15 residues. The CDR3 DNA sequence: TGTGCCAGCAACCCGGGACAGGGAAAGAAAGAGACCCAGTACTTC. Translating it yields CASNPGQGKKETQYF.